Listed below are T cell receptor beta chains from one sample, sequenced in a study of T cell changes during pregnancy in multiple sclerosis. Sequenced by immunoSEQ multiplex PCR; TCRdb stores in-frame clones only, minus some. The sample lists about 73,000 clones, around 94% occurring once. The sample in question was peripheral blood, obtained in the third trimester of pregnancy. Receptors originate from a female donor in good health, enrolled as a control in a pregnancy study. Each CDR3 is given with its conserved first and last residue. A D gene is named only where the DNA matches it firmly. Size tells how often a clone was seen (once, few, many) or the class of an expanded clone, and some rows leave it out.

TRBJ1-6	-	TRBD1	TRBV27	CASSVGTAFYNSPLHF	TGTGCCAGCTCCGTAGGGACAGCATTCTATAATTCACCCCTCCACTTT
TRBJ2-1	-	-	TRBV2	CASSERGSYNEQFF	TGTGCCAGCAGTGAACGGGGTTCCTACAATGAGCAGTTCTTC
TRBJ1-1	-	-	TRBV7-6	CASTIGVPRANTEAFF	TGTGCCAGCACCATCGGGGTCCCCCGGGCGAACACTGAAGCTTTCTTT
TRBJ1-1	-	-	TRBV9	CASSLGLAEAFF	TGTGCCAGCAGCCTGGGCCTGGCTGAAGCTTTCTTT
TRBJ1-1	-	-	TRBV11-3	CASSPTRGATEAFF	TGTGCCAGCAGCCCGACGCGGGGAGCCACTGAAGCTTTCTTT
TRBJ1-1	-	-	TRBV28	CASSQGMTEAFF	TGTGCCAGCAGTCAGGGAATGACTGAAGCTTTCTTT
TRBJ2-3	once	-	TRBV5-4	CASSLSTGTDTQYF	TGTGCCAGCAGCTTATCAACAGGCACAGATACGCAGTATTTT
TRBJ2-7	-	TRBD1	TRBV14	CASSLGGGYEQYF	TGTGCCAGCAGCTTAGGGGGCGGTTACGAGCAGTACTTC
TRBJ2-5	-	-	TRBV5-5	CASTSGGGQETQYF	TGTGCCAGCACCTCCGGAGGCGGACAAGAGACCCAGTACTTC
TRBJ1-1	-	-	TRBV7-9	CASNGGKVANTEAFF	TGTGCCAGCAACGGGGGGAAGGTAGCGAACACTGAAGCTTTCTTT
TRBJ2-1	-	TRBD2	TRBV9	CASSARPGTRTYNEQFF	TGTGCCAGCAGCGCCAGGCCCGGGACTAGGACCTACAATGAGCAGTTCTTC
TRBJ1-2	-	-	TRBV7-9	CASSSGVGQGYTF	TGTGCCAGCTCGAGCGGGGTCGGTCAGGGCTACACCTTC
TRBJ1-2	-	-	TRBV18	CASSPETYRGYGYTF	TGTGCCAGCTCACCAGAAACCTACCGGGGCTATGGCTACACCTTC
TRBJ1-3	-	TRBD1	TRBV2	CASSDDRDTRNTIYF	TGTGCCAGCAGTGACGACAGGGATACTAGAAACACCATATATTTT
TRBJ1-1	-	-	TRBV9	CASSSYPGGREAFF	TGTGCCAGCAGCTCCTACCCGGGTGGGAGGGAGGCTTTCTTT
TRBJ1-5	-	-	TRBV28	CASSLRGVDGNQPQHF	TGTGCCAGCAGTTTAAGGGGTGTGGACGGCAATCAGCCCCAGCATTTT
TRBJ1-1	-	-	TRBV30	CAFGIPYMEAFF	TGTGCCTTCGGGATTCCCTATATGGAAGCTTTCTTT
TRBJ1-1	-	TRBD1	TRBV7-9	CASIGTGGNTEAFF	TGTGCCAGCATCGGGACAGGGGGGAACACTGAAGCTTTCTTT
TRBJ2-3	-	TRBD2	TRBV4-3	CASSQIAGPTDTQYF	TGCGCCAGCAGCCAGATAGCGGGACCCACAGATACGCAGTATTTT
TRBJ2-7	-	-	TRBV28	CASSPTRSESLSYEQYF	TGTGCCAGCAGTCCTACGAGGAGTGAGAGTTTATCCTACGAGCAGTACTTC
TRBJ2-7	-	-	TRBV21-1	CASSKAPVGQGFKEQYF	TGTGCCAGCAGCAAAGCTCCAGTAGGACAGGGTTTTAAGGAGCAGTACTTC
TRBJ2-1	-	TRBD2	TRBV28	CASSSRGLAQFF	TGTGCCAGCAGTTCCCGGGGACTAGCGCAGTTCTTC
TRBJ2-1	-	TRBD2	TRBV7-2	CASRRTSGSKISYNEQFF	TGTGCCAGCAGGAGGACTAGCGGGAGCAAGATTTCCTACAATGAGCAGTTCTTC
TRBJ2-5	-	TRBD1	TRBV25-1	CASRQQGEMETQYF	TGTGCCAGCAGGCAGCAGGGGGAGATGGAGACCCAGTACTTC
TRBJ1-5	-	-	TRBV5-1	CASSLSGDQPQHF	TGCGCCAGCAGCTTGTCAGGGGATCAGCCCCAGCATTTT
TRBJ1-6	-	-	TRBV28	CASSLSTAYNSPLHF	TGTGCCAGCAGTTTATCGACAGCCTATAATTCACCCCTCCACTTT
TRBJ2-5	-	TRBD2	TRBV4-2	CASSQDWGSGGADETQYF	TGTGCCAGCAGCCAAGATTGGGGGAGCGGGGGGGCGGATGAGACCCAGTACTTC
TRBJ1-1	few	-	TRBV6-5	CATRRQDTEAFF	TGTGCCACCCGTCGGCAGGACACTGAAGCTTTCTTT
TRBJ2-3	-	-	TRBV25-1	CASRGPDTQYF	TGTGCCAGCAGGGGGCCAGATACGCAGTATTTT
TRBJ1-6	-	TRBD1	TRBV6-5	CASSPPQGANSPLHF	TGTGCCAGCAGTCCCCCCCAGGGGGCTAATTCACCCCTCCACTTT
TRBJ2-7	-	-	TRBV5-1	CASSLARAGVSYEQYF	TGCGCCAGCAGCTTGGCCAGGGCAGGGGTCTCCTACGAGCAGTACTTC
TRBJ2-5	-	-	TRBV2	CASSEAQGSFNF	TGTGCCAGCAGTGAAGCGCAGGGGTCTTTCAACTTC
TRBJ2-3	-	-	TRBV2	CAGAVSTDTQYF	TGTGCCGGAGCTGTTAGCACAGATACGCAGTATTTT
TRBJ2-5	-	TRBD2	TRBV5-5	CASSLNEWASGNQETQYF	TGTGCCAGCAGCCTTAACGAATGGGCTAGCGGTAACCAAGAGACCCAGTACTTC
TRBJ2-5	-	-	TRBV5-6	CASSLRWAGAQGETQYF	TGTGCCAGCAGCTTGAGGTGGGCAGGGGCCCAAGGAGAGACCCAGTACTTC
TRBJ1-3	-	-	TRBV7-9	CASTSPGTNSGNTIYF	TGTGCCAGCACCTCCCCAGGGACAAACTCTGGAAACACCATATATTTT
TRBJ2-7	-	-	TRBV7-6	CASSPTLATYEQYF	TGTGCCAGCAGCCCAACCCTAGCGACCTACGAGCAGTACTTC
TRBJ2-7	-	-	TRBV7-2	CASSLSPLTSSYEQYF	TGTGCCAGCAGCTTATCTCCCCTGACTAGCTCCTACGAGCAGTACTTC
TRBJ1-2	-	TRBD1	TRBV4-3	CASSQDLNPTPGTEYGYTF	TGCGCCAGCAGCCAAGATCTGAATCCGACCCCCGGGACAGAATATGGCTACACCTTC
TRBJ1-1	-	-	TRBV2	CASSAPGPMNTEAFF	TGTGCCAGCAGTGCGCCAGGCCCAATGAACACTGAAGCTTTCTTT
TRBJ1-2	once	TRBD1	TRBV18	CASSPGQHISNYGYTF	TGTGCCAGCTCACCGGGACAGCATATTTCTAACTATGGCTACACCTTC
TRBJ2-1	-	TRBD2	TRBV19	CASSINGRVNEQFF	TGTGCCAGTAGTATAAACGGGAGGGTTAATGAGCAGTTCTTC